This T cell receptor (beta chain) was profiled in a study of blood T cell repertoires in COVID-19. As for the study in general: Donors in the United States, Italy and Spain gave samples during acute or convalescent COVID-19. From T cells, B-cell-depleted T cells, or PBMCs came the material, which was cDNA or gDNA.

This table comes from immunoSEQ multiplex PCR, and its TCRdb copy is limited to in-frame clones, with some not included. Among about 39,000 clones listed, roughly four fifths were seen once. The source material was peripheral blood. The source is a human donor in a cohort sampled during active or convalescent COVID-19. The donor label of this sample is uncertain.

The CDR3 region is CASSLVGNQPQHF. The CDR3 coding sequence is TGCGCCAGCAGCTTGGTCGGCAATCAGCCCCAGCATTTT. This chain connects TRBV5-1 to TRBJ1-5; D gene uncertain. The CDR3 loop spans 13 amino acids. CDR1 and CDR2 from the germline V gene are SGHRS and YFSETQ. V was pared by 0 bases and J by 2 bases, with 3 bases between.